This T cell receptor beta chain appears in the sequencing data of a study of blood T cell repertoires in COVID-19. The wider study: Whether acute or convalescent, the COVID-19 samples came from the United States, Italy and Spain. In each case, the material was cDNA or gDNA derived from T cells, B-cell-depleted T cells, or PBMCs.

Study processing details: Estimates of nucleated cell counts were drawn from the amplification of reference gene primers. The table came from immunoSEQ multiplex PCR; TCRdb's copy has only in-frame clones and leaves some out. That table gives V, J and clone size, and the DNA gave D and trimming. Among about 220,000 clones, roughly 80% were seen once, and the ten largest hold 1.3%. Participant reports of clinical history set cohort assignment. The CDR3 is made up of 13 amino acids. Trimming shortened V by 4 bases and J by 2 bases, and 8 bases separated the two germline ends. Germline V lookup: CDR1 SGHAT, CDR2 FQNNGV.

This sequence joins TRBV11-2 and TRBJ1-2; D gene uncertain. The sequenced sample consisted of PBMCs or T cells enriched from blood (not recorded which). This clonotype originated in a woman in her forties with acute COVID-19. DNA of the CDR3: TGTGCCAGCAGCTCGCGGCAGAACTATGGCTACACCTTC. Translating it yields CASSSRQNYGYTF.